This T cell receptor beta chain was observed in a study of a mutant IDH1 vaccine in newly diagnosed glioma. At the level of the study: Radiotherapy alone preceded vaccination by 4-6 weeks; alternatively, vaccination started with temozolomide cycles. Prior therapy was radiotherapy, temozolomide, or both; most received both.

To note about this clone: What it binds is unknown.

Per the germline V gene, CDR1 is SGHTA and CDR2 is FQGTGA. V gave up 3 bases and J gave up 2 bases; unmatched junction bases: 5. The CDR3 has 16 amino acids. This sample's time point: week 5, during vaccination. Vaccine doses each comprised 300 ug of mutant IDH1 20-mer peptide, with topical imiquimod. Measured with immunoSEQ multiplex PCR; TCRdb has only the in-frame clones, and not every one. Among about 38,000 clones listed, around 82% were seen once. The V call is TRBV7-3, the J call TRBJ2-3; TRBD2 matches 10 bases. This TCR derives from a man aged 35-49 years with glioma. Sequenced here: PBMCs, sampled from a glioma patient whose treatment included an IDH1 peptide vaccine. For the CDR3, the DNA is TGTGCCAGCAGCTTCCGTAGCGGGGGGACCACAGATACGCAGTATTTT. Its translation: CASSFRSGGTTDTQYF.